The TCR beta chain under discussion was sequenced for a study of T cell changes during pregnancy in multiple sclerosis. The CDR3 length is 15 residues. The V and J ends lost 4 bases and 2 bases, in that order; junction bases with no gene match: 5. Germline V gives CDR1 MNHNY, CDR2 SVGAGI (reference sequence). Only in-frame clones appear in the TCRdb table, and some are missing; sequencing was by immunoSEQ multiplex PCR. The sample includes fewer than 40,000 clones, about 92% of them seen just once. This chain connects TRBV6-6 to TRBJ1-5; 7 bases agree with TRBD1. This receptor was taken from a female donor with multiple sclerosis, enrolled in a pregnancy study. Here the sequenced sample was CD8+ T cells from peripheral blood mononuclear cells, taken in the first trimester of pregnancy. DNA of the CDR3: TGTGCCAGCAGTTCCATCACAGGGGGCAATCAGCCCCAGCATTTT. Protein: CASSSITGGNQPQHF.